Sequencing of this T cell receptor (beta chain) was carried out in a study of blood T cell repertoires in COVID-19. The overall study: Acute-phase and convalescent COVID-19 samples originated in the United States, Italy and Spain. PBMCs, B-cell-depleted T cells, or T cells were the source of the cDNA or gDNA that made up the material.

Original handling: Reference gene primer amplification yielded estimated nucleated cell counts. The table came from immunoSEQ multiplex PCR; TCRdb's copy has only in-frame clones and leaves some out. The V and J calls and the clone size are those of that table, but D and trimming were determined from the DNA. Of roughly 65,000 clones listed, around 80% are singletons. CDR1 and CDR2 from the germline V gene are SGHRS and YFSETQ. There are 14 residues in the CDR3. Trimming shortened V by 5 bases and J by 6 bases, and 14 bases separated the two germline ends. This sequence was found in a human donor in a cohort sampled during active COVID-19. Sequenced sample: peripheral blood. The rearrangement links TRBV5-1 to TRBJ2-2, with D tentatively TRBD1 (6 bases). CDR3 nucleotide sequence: TGCGCCAGCAGACCTTTTGCAGGGGCCGGGGAGCTGTTTTTT. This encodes CASRPFAGAGELFF.